A single T cell receptor beta chain is shown here with its context. The antigen it binds to is not known. No per-base quality is available; no much larger clone lies one base away. Library preparation employed the immunoSEQ multiplex PCR assay. For the multiplex PCR, a mixture combining 60 forward primers for TCR Vbeta segments and 13 reverse primers for TCR Jbeta segments was used. A multiplex PCR assay on genomic DNA amplified the CDR3 region of rearranged TCR beta genes. The amplified TCR beta libraries were sequenced on the Illumina HiSeq System as 87-base-pair reads. The original methods were these. A later analysis tallied around 80 million unique TCR beta chains across the 700 or so repertoires, and some 10 million of those chains were shared by two or more donors. Raw reads were error-corrected and collapsed into unique sequences by a nearest-neighbor algorithm in which closely related sequences were merged to remove PCR and sequencing errors. Alignment of CDR3 sequences to IMGT reference sequences was used to assign V, D and J gene segments. For a sequence to be retained, at least a six-nucleotide match to both a V gene segment and a J gene segment was required. Rearrangements were classified as productive when the CDR3 lacked stop codons and remained in frame with V and J, and all other rearrangements were classified as non-productive. CDR3 was defined by IMGT convention, running from the second conserved V-encoded cysteine to the conserved J-encoded phenylalanine. Sequences without an unambiguous match to a single V gene segment were excluded from the earlier analysis of approximately 560 of the donors. An earlier analysis of around 600 of the donors classified V segments as functional when productive rearrangements were above 56.7% and as segregating when the standard deviation between donors was above 5%. A statistical classification framework was built to diagnose cytomegalovirus status from the catalog of TCR beta chain sequences. A later analysis assigned V and J genes by comparing TCR nucleotide sequences with IMGT/GENE-DB human TR gene sequences. A later analysis assigned CDR3 sequences and most-parsimonious VDJ recombination scenarios with the TCRdist pipeline. In a later analysis, each TCR beta chain was defined by its CDR3 amino acid sequence together with its V-gene family, and reads lacking a unique V-gene family were excluded. In a later analysis, approximately 640 highly shared, low-generation-probability nucleotide sequences were removed to address suspected cross-contamination and a sequencing artifact. In a later analysis, a clonal expansion index was calculated for each public chain from normalized within-repertoire ranks of inferred template counts. Generation probabilities in a later analysis came from a VDJ recombination model fitted to out-of-frame rearrangements, and those results were checked against IGoR. A later analysis scored TCR-TCR, TCR-HLA and TCR-CMV co-occurrence with hypergeometric tests, applying a repertoire-size bias correction to TCR pairs. A later analysis estimated false discovery rates by permuting HLA or CMV assignments 20 times. In a later analysis, co-occurring TCRs were grouped using DBSCAN, with TCRdist sequence similarity added in when clustering inside HLA-allele-positive subsets. Repertoires with fewer than 30,000 or more than 120,000 public chains, plus five repertoires with anomalous nucleotide sharing, were excluded from co-occurrence clustering. Entries here come from immuneACCESS through TCRdb and include only in-frame sequences with V and J called. Some clones fail to appear in such tables; in the studies checked, an unresolved V gene covers under half of the shortfall, and the cause of the remainder is unknown. D and trimming were read from the DNA, whereas the V and J calls and clone size are those reported in that table. Recorded for this sample are 110,000 to 150,000 clones; approximately 70% of them occurred a single time. 1.5% to 2% of the sample lies in the top ten.

The sample originates from a study of cytomegalovirus exposure and HLA in healthy donors (dated by TCRdb to about 2017). Regarding the complete study: An earlier analysis of 587 of the donors reported 276 Gb of sequence data and 95 million to 120 million unique TCR beta sequences obtained from about 170 million T cells. Approximately 310 gigabases of sequencing data and some 85 million unique TCR sequences were included in an early release covering several hundred HLA-typed donors. Of the roughly 390 genotyped donors, 70% to 90% were placed in the genetic ancestry cluster associated with self-reported Caucasian donors. The study aimed to test whether signatures of past pathogen exposure could be identified by cataloging public T cell receptors. Using immunosequencing, the study profiled T cell repertoires from 666 subjects and related those repertoires to cytomegalovirus serostatus. Along with the roughly 670-subject first cohort, a separate validation cohort of over a hundred different subjects was used. High-throughput TCR immunosequencing, statistical association of individual TCRs with disease status, and machine learning were combined to predict cytomegalovirus infection status. A later analysis re-examined previously published TCR beta repertoires from more than 650 donors and added high-resolution HLA genotyping to investigate patterns of TCR occurrence. In the later analysis, no new phenotypic data were used to find candidate immune exposures; instead, reliance was placed on TCR beta sequences and their occurrence across donors. In an earlier analysis of roughly 540 of the donors, high-throughput TCR beta sequencing was used to judge whether each TCR beta V gene segment behaved as functional or pseudogenic. Donor age, sex, ethnicity and CMV serostatus were compiled together with the repertoire data. A later genetic analysis used genome-wide SNP genotypes for about 60% of the roughly 670 donors, treating that subset as a discovery cohort. Every discovery cohort repertoire had been produced on one sequencing platform. HLA typing included class I and class II loci at four-digit resolution. Typing coverage varied by locus: about 629-630 donors for A, B, C, DRB1 and DQB1; approximately 500 for DQA1; some 610 for DPA1; approximately 470 for DPB1. Several DR-DQ haplotypes were treated as single units for association and clustering because of strong linkage in the cohort. Across 398 genotyped donors of the cohort, an average of roughly 230,000 unique TCR beta nucleotide sequences per donor were sequenced, and roughly 18% of those sequences were non-productive. Results the study describes overall, beyond this receptor: The classifier was reported to diagnose cytomegalovirus status with high specificity and sensitivity in both the original and validation cohorts. A later analysis associated approximately 17,000 TCR beta sequences with specific HLA alleles at a false discovery rate of 0.05. In a later genetic analysis, fewer N-insertions in productive TCRs were reported among donors in an Asian-associated ancestry cluster than the roughly 640-donor mean. According to the authors, the approach could potentially be generalized to other disease states and immunological phenotypes. While some public TCRs were present in many individuals, most TCR sequences turned up only very rarely across donors. In vitro tests confirmed that a few of the cytomegalovirus-associated TCR beta chains recognize cytomegalovirus antigens. The study listed 170 or so TCR beta chains as associated with cytomegalovirus. In an earlier analysis of some 500 of the donors, most TCR beta V segments were observed in productive rearrangements about 87% or about 30% of the time, broadly matching IMGT annotations. Linkage disequilibrium might explain the correlated functional status among segregating V segments, but an unknown experimental factor could not be excluded. HLA typing was unavailable for some donors at each locus, so association tests used only the typed subset. Assigning TCR associations to individual alleles was difficult when HLA alleles, especially DR and DQ, strongly co-occurred. In a later analysis, most CMV-associated TCR beta chains were found to appear HLA-restricted, with HLA associations seemingly driven largely by CMV exposure. The earlier analysis of fewer than 750 of the donors excluded roughly 16 rarely observed V segments, including chromosome 9 orphons, because counts were too low. A later analysis reported that several top co-occurrence clusters appeared linked to parvovirus B19, influenza, CMV and Epstein-Barr virus. Roughly uniform sequencing depth across donors was assumed in presence/absence analyses, although this assumption may not hold. In a later analysis, TCR association rates were found to vary across HLA loci, with the most associated TCRs seen for DRB1 alleles and the fewest for HLA-C alleles. A further reported finding was that TCR beta sequences accurately predicted the HLA-A and HLA-B alleles for most subjects in the first cohort. V-gene and J-gene trimming of TCR beta chains was associated with a missense DCLRE1C variant in a later genetic analysis, and the association was replicated in an independent cohort. A later analysis found that HLA-associated TCR beta chains were more clonally expanded and had lower generation probabilities than equally common non-associated chains. The sequencing pipeline was judged likely to have produced a cluster of highly shared sequence variants as a technical artifact. Some IMGT-functional V segments, including TRBV6-2 and TRBV6-3, could not be distinguished by the 87-base-pair reads and were therefore excluded. This cohort had only TCR beta chains sequenced, and the lack of alpha or paired-chain data limited which features could be detected. The only immune exposure information available for the cohort was CMV serostatus.

In total, roughly 710 healthy bone marrow donors made up the cohort. At the time of sampling, every cohort member was nominally healthy, though immune exposures that went unrecorded were likely present. The donor tested CMV seronegative, placing the donor among the 350 or so seronegative members of the cohort. Each donor provided a peripheral blood sample, and peripheral blood mononuclear cells were used for TCR beta sequencing. The Qiagen DNeasy Blood Extraction Kit was used to extract genomic DNA from the blood cell samples. The CDR3, cysteine through phenylalanine, is 12 amino acids long. Only the CDR3 portion is preserved as DNA: 36 bases, with reading frame beginning at the first base. Trimming removed 8 bases from V and 0 bases from J; the gene matches leave 4 bases unexplained. CDR1 and CDR2 are drawn from the germline V gene (reference sequence): GTSNPN, SVGIG.

The specimen was PBMCs. The TCR originated in a woman in her 30s in good health and CMV-seronegative. The V gene is TRBV30 and the J gene is TRBJ2-7; the junction holds 7 bases that match TRBD2. The CDR3 in this case is CAGKRDSYEQYF. The DNA sequence follows: TGTGCCGGAAAGCGGGACTCCTACGAGCAGTACTTC.